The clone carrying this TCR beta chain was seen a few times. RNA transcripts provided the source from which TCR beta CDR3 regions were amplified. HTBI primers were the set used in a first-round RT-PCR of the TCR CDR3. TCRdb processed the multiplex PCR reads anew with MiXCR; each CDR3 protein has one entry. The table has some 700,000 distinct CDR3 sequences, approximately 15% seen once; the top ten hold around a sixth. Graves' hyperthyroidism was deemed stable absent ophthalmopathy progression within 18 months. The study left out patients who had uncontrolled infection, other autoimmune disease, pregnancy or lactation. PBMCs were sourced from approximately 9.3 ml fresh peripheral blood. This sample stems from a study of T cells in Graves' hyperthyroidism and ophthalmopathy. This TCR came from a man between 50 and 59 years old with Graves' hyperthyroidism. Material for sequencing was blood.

CDR3 DNA: TGCGCCAGCAGCCCAGGGGGAAGGGGGATCTACAATGAGCAGTTCTTC. As protein: CASSPGGRGIYNEQFF. The gene calls are TRBV4-1 and TRBJ2-1, with 7 bases fitting TRBD1. The germline V gene encodes CDR1 MGHRA and CDR2 YSYEKL. The CDR3 is 16 amino acids. With V trimmed by 4 bases and J by 3 bases, 9 bases remained unmatched.